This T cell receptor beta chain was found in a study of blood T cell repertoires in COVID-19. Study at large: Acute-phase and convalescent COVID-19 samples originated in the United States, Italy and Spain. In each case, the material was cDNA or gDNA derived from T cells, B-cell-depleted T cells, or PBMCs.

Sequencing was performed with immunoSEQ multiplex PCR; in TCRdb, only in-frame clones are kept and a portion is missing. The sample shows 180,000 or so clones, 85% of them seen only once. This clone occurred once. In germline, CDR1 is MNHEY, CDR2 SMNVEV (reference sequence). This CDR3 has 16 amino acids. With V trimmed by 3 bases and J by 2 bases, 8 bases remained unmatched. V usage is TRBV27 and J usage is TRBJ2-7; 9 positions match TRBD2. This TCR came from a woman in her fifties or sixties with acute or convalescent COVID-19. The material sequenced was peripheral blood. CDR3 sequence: CASSLAGGPRTYEQYF. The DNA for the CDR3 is TGTGCCAGCAGTTTGGCGGGAGGGCCGAGGACCTACGAGCAGTACTTC.